The 22 T cell receptor beta chains below were found in one sample sequenced in a study of cytomegalovirus exposure and HLA in healthy donors. In the PCR, 60 Vbeta and 13 Jbeta primers were used. Produced via immunoSEQ multiplex PCR; TCRdb's table is partial and in-frame only. The top ten clones hold roughly 6.2% of a sample with about 110,000 clones, 79% of them seen once. Sequenced material: PBMCs. The receptors were sampled from a man aged 25-45 years in good health and CMV-seropositive.

The gene calls are TRBV29-1 and TRBJ1-1; 7 positions match TRBD1. Per the germline V gene, CDR1 is SQVTM and CDR2 is ANQGSEA. This CDR3 has 12 amino acids. V shed 8 bases, J shed 4 bases, and the junction held 7 bases outside the gene matches. The CDR3 loop reads CSLTGIGTEAFF. The CDR3 nucleotides read TGCAGCTTGACAGGGATCGGCACTGAAGCTTTCTTT.

Only a few counts were recorded for this clone. This chain uses TRBV7-7 with TRBJ2-5; 7 bases align to TRBD1. The V segment lost 0 bases and the J segment 1 base; nucleotides outside the gene matches: 2. The CDR3 length is 15 residues. Germline CDR1 is SSHAT and CDR2 is FNYEAQ (reference sequence). The CDR3: CASSLATGRQETQYF. The CDR3 coding sequence is TGTGCCAGCAGCTTAGCGACAGGGCGCCAAGAGACCCAGTACTTC.

CDR3 nucleotides: TGTGCCAGCAGCTTAGCGGTTGCCAGGGGAATCCCCCAGCCCCAGCATTTT. This sequence encodes CASSLAVARGIPQPQHF. The chain employs TRBV7-8 and TRBJ1-5, with D tentatively TRBD1 (6 bases). The CDR3 covers 17 residues. V gave up 0 bases and J gave up 7 bases, with 19 bases separating them. Looked up from germline, CDR1 is SGHVS and CDR2 is FQNEAQ.

This clone was seen just once. The V gene is TRBV7-9, the J gene TRBJ2-2; 7 nucleotides line up with TRBD1. The ends lost 6 bases at V and 0 bases at J; junction bases unmatched: 4. Per germline, CDR1 SEHNR and CDR2 FQNEAQ (reference sequence). This CDR3 has 15 residues. The CDR3, as DNA: TGTGCCAGCAGACCTGGGACAGCGAACACCGGGGAGCTGTTTTTT. It yields the protein CASRPGTANTGELFF.

V gene TRBV9 combines with J gene TRBJ2-7; 11 bases agree with TRBD1. The junction had 14 bases not matched to a gene; V was cut back by 3 bases and J by 6 bases. Germline CDR1 and CDR2: SGDLS and YYNGEE. The CDR3 sequence is 17 residues long. The CDR3 region is CASSAPGQGVSSGEQYF. In DNA, the CDR3 is TGTGCCAGCAGCGCGCCGGGACAGGGGGTTTCATCGGGCGAGCAGTACTTC.

The chain employs TRBV19 and TRBJ1-1; D ambiguous. The V gene's germline CDR1 is LNHDA and CDR2 SQIVND (reference sequence). The CDR3 spans 14 residues. The V gene lost 2 bases and the J gene lost 1 base, with 8 bases spanning the gap. The CDR3 bases are TGTGCCAGTAGTATACAGTCAGGGAACACTGAAGCTTTCTTT. Its translation: CASSIQSGNTEAFF.

The genes are TRBV5-6 and TRBJ2-1; D not certain. Germline values: CDR1 SGHDT, CDR2 YYEEEE. V was trimmed by 4 bases and J by 0 bases, leaving 8 bases between them. This CDR3 spans 14 amino acids. The CDR3: CASSTLSSYNEQFF. In nucleotides, the CDR3 is TGTGCCAGCAGCACCCTCAGCTCCTACAATGAGCAGTTCTTC.

This sequence joins TRBV5-4 and TRBJ2-5; 8 nucleotides agree with TRBD1. The J segment lost 2 bases and the V segment lost 0 bases, leaving 3 bases of the junction unmatched. The CDR3 has 15 amino acids. Germline V CDR1 and CDR2: SGHNT, YYREEE (reference sequence). CDR3 in DNA: TGTGCCAGCAGCTTGGACAGGGGGTCTCAAGAGACCCAGTACTTC. This encodes CASSLDRGSQETQYF.

The chain has TRBV5-1 and TRBJ2-5; 10 nucleotides match TRBD1. The J call may be mistaken, given a closer DNA end match to TRBJ2-7. The CDR3 runs 14 residues. Germline assignment: CDR1 SGHRS and CDR2 YFSETQ. CDR3 coding DNA: TGCGCCAGCAGCCCGGGACAGGGGCAGGCCGAGCAGTACTTC. It yields the protein CASSPGQGQAEQYF.

This clone was detected once. The gene calls are TRBV4-2 and TRBJ2-1, with TRBD2 identical over 11 bases. Losses at the gene ends were 4 bases for V and 4 bases for J; bases not matched to a gene: 9. CDR1 and CDR2 from the germline V gene are LGHNA and YNFKEQ. The CDR3 length is 17 residues. The CDR3 is CASSPRLAGPEYNEQFF. The CDR3 DNA sequence: TGTGCCAGCAGCCCGAGACTAGCGGGGCCAGAATACAATGAGCAGTTCTTC.

The chain employs TRBV5-5 and TRBJ2-1; tentatively, D is TRBD2 (5 bases). CDR1 is SGHKS, CDR2 YYEKEE, per germline (reference sequence). Trimming removed 0 bases at V and 8 bases at J, with 15 bases between. This CDR3 is built from 15 residues. The CDR3 sequence is CASSLVTAIGDEQFF. The CDR3 region has the DNA TGTGCCAGCAGCTTGGTTACAGCTATCGGGGATGAGCAGTTCTTC.

The CDR3 loop reads CASSEGASGYTF. The CDR3 bases are TGCGCCAGCAGCGAGGGGGCCAGTGGCTACACCTTC. The rearrangement joins TRBV5-1 to TRBJ1-2; TRBD1 aligns across 7 bases. This CDR3 contains 12 residues. Germline assignment: CDR1 SGHRS and CDR2 YFSETQ. J gave up 7 bases and V 4 bases, and 4 bases lay outside the gene matches.

V gene TRBV18 combines with J gene TRBJ2-5, with D perhaps matching TRBD1 (7 bases). V gave up 2 bases and J gave up 9 bases, with 13 bases separating them. There are 13 residues in the CDR3. Per the germline V gene, CDR1 is KGHSH and CDR2 is LQKENI. CDR3 sequence (DNA): TGTGCCAGCTCACCATTTACAGGGGAGGCCCAGTACTTC. This sequence encodes CASSPFTGEAQYF. Based on the CDR3 plus reference TRBV18 and TRBJ2-5, the full variable domain is NAGVMQNPRHLVRRRGQEARLRCSPMKGHSHVYWYRQLPEEGLKFMVYLQKENIIDESGMPKERFSAEFPKEGPSILRIQQVVRGDSAAYFCASSPFTGEAQYFGPGTRLLVL.

The chain has TRBV1 and TRBJ1-5; the table's TRBD1 call for D was not verified on the DNA. TRBV1 is a documented pseudogene. There are 18 residues in the CDR3. The CDR3 here is CTSSQAGQGAGGDQPQHF. CDR3 DNA sequence: TGCACCAGCAGCCAGGCGGGACAGGGGGCTGGGGGAGATCAGCCCCAGCATTTT.

This clone has just one count. The chain combines TRBV6-1 with TRBJ2-3, with 9 bases matching TRBD1. Germline V gene sequence: CDR1 MNHNS, CDR2 SASEGT. The CDR3 consists of 18 residues. V lost 3 bases and J lost 2; bases outside the gene matches: 12. The CDR3 protein is CASSERGQGMDYTDTQYF. The CDR3 nucleotides are TGTGCCAGCAGTGAGAGGGGACAGGGAATGGACTACACAGATACGCAGTATTTT.

V and J are TRBV27 and TRBJ2-3; 7 nucleotides align to TRBD2. Germline CDR1 and CDR2: MNHEY and SMNVEV (reference sequence). Losses at the gene ends were 3 bases for V and 3 bases for J; bases not matched to a gene: 15. CDR3 length equals 18 residues. The CDR3 coding sequence is TGTGCCAGCAGTTTCTTACAAACGGACGGGGGGAGGACAGATACGCAGTATTTT. Amino acids: CASSFLQTDGGRTDTQYF.

The V call is TRBV7-2, the J call TRBJ2-3, with 12 bases fitting TRBD2. The CDR3 spans 17 residues. The V and J ends lost 2 bases and 3 bases, in that order; junction bases with no gene match: 6. Germline assignment: CDR1 SGHTA and CDR2 FQGNSA. This chain's CDR3 is CASSLWSSGGATDTQYF. CDR3 in DNA: TGTGCCAGCAGCTTATGGTCTAGCGGGGGGGCGACAGATACGCAGTATTTT.

This chain joins TRBV25-1 and TRBJ2-7; D call uncertain. Germline CDR1 reads MGHDK; CDR2 reads SYGVNS. The V gene lost 1 base and the J gene lost 6 bases, with 7 bases spanning the gap. This CDR3 region has 12 residues. DNA for the CDR3: TGTGCCAGCAGTGAATTGCGTGGCGAGCAGTACTTC. Its translation: CASSELRGEQYF.

This clone was observed a handful of times. The rearrangement links TRBV4-3 to TRBJ1-1; no reliable D call. V shed 1 base and J shed 1 base, with 7 bases lying between them. The CDR3 runs 14 residues. Germline values: CDR1 LGHNA, CDR2 YSLEER. CDR3 region: CASSQVFRNTEAFF. The CDR3 DNA reads as TGCGCCAGCAGCCAAGTCTTCCGGAACACTGAAGCTTTCTTT.

The chain is built from TRBV15 and TRBJ1-2, with TRBD1 matching over 7 bases. CDR3 length: 14 amino acids. Per the germline V gene, CDR1 is LNHNV and CDR2 is YYDKDF (reference sequence). Losses at the gene ends were 0 bases for V and 2 bases for J; bases not matched to a gene: 0. CDR3: CATSRETGNYGYTF. The CDR3 nucleotides are TGTGCCACCAGCAGAGAGACAGGGAACTATGGCTACACCTTC.

The V call is TRBV11-3, the J call TRBJ2-5; TRBD1 matches at 9 bases. The tail of the sequence fits TRBJ2-7 better, so the J call may be wrong. The germline V gene encodes CDR1 SGHNT and CDR2 YENEEA. This CDR3 has 15 residues. The CDR3, as DNA: TGTGCCAGCAGCTTAGACTTGGGACAGGGTTACGAGCAGTACTTC. This gives the protein CASSLDLGQGYEQYF.

This clone was seen only a few times. V is TRBV18 and J is TRBJ1-3; D gene ambiguous. The CDR3 contains 16 residues. Germline CDR1 is KGHSH and CDR2 is LQKENI. Trimming stripped 2 bases from V and 0 bases from J, with 11 bases between. The CDR3 nucleotides read TGTGCCAGCTCACCAGCGCAGGCCAACTCTGGAAACACCATATATTTT. Its protein product is CASSPAQANSGNTIYF.